This record concerns one TCR beta chain sequence. Antigen: not known. These data are taken from a study of T cell responses to AZD1222 COVID-19 vaccine. Whole-study results and caveats: The reported proportion of spike-specific TCRs targeting unmutated variant regions was nearly half. The donor cohort was predominantly white British with a female majority, and clonal diversity may have been underestimated. CD4 TCRs covered the whole spike, strongest at regions 160-218 and 743-854.

The assay was immunoSEQ multiplex PCR, and TCRdb's table has in-frame clones only and misses some. The sample has 70,000 to 75,000 clones; roughly 80% are singletons. This CDR3 is built from 14 residues. V lost 6 bases, J lost 7 bases, and 13 bases lay in between. The germline V gene has CDR1 MDHEN and CDR2 SYDVKM. Second-dose recipients at about 4 or about 12 weeks were treated as one pooled group. Sequencing used peripheral blood, obtained 28 days after the second AZD1222 dose. The source of this sequence is an adult who received the AZD1222 COVID-19 vaccine. The V and J genes are TRBV28 and TRBJ1-6; no reliable D call. In nucleotides, the CDR3 is TGTGCCAGCAGCCTTAATCGGAGAAATTCACCCCTCCACTTT. It translates to CASSLNRRNSPLHF.